These 5 T cell receptor beta chains were all obtained from the same sample, sequenced in a study of T cells in Graves' hyperthyroidism and ophthalmopathy. RNA transcripts served as the template for amplifying TCR beta CDR3 regions. When the TCR CDR3 underwent first-round RT-PCR, the HTBI primer set was used. TCRdb re-called the multiplex PCR reads with MiXCR, one entry per CDR3 protein. The table shows roughly 640,000 distinct CDR3 sequences, with approximately 15% occurring only once. Sequenced input: blood. These receptors came from a woman in her thirties or forties with Graves' ophthalmopathy.

In this sample, this clonotype turned up many times. The rearrangement links TRBV27 to TRBJ2-3, with 11 positions matching TRBD2. This CDR3 comprises 16 residues. Germline assignment: CDR1 MNHEY and CDR2 SMNVEV (reference sequence). The V segment lost 5 bases and the J segment 4 bases; nucleotides outside the gene matches: 8. CDR3 bases: TGTGCCAGCAGTCTCATAGCGGGAGGGCCATCAGATACGCAGTATTTT. This translates into CASSLIAGGPSDTQYF.

This clonotype has only a few counts. This chain joins TRBV7-2 and TRBJ2-1; 11 positions match TRBD2. The J segment lost 6 bases and the V segment lost 0 bases, leaving 7 bases of the junction unmatched. CDR1 is SGHTA, CDR2 FQGNSA, per germline. The CDR3 is 17 residues long. This CDR3 is CASSLARLAGRPNEQFF. CDR3 sequence (DNA): TGTGCCAGCAGCTTAGCCCGACTAGCGGGAAGGCCCAATGAGCAGTTCTTC.

This clonotype was detected a few times. The rearrangement links TRBV6-2 or TRBV6-3 to TRBJ1-2; no reliable D call. This CDR3 is built from 13 residues. V was trimmed by 8 bases and J by 3 bases, leaving 13 bases between them. Germline lookup yields CDR1 MNHEY and CDR2 SVGEGT. CDR3 region: CASSRGQYYGYTF. For the CDR3, the DNA is TGTGCCAGCTCTCGAGGGCAGTACTATGGCTACACCTTC.

This clonotype occurred a few times. The rearrangement uses TRBV24-1 and TRBJ2-1, with 7 bases identical to TRBD2. The CDR3 is made up of 13 amino acids. The V segment lost 6 bases and the J segment 4 bases; nucleotides outside the gene matches: 2. The V gene's germline CDR1 is KGHDR and CDR2 SFDVKD. The CDR3 loop is CATSPSGYNEQFF. The CDR3 bases are TGTGCCACCAGTCCTAGCGGTTACAATGAGCAGTTCTTC.

This clonotype was observed a handful of times. A much larger clone differs from this one at a single base, so this may be a read error. The chain uses TRBV2 and TRBJ1-6; 7 positions agree with TRBD1. V was clipped by 0 bases and J by 7 bases; unmatched bases: 3. This CDR3 is built from 15 residues. The germline CDR1 and CDR2 sequences are SNHLY and FYNNEI. The CDR3 loop is CASSEAEQGNSPLHF. In DNA, the CDR3 is TGTGCCAGCAGTGAAGCGGAACAGGGGAATTCACCCCTCCACTTT.